This T cell receptor (beta chain) came from a study of blood T cell repertoires in COVID-19. Study context: Donors in the United States, Italy and Spain gave samples during acute or convalescent COVID-19.

Sequencing was performed with immunoSEQ multiplex PCR; in TCRdb, only in-frame clones are kept and a portion is missing. Found here are some 200,000 clones, around 80% of them singletons; the top ten hold about 10%. Germline V gene lookup returns CDR1 LNHDA and CDR2 SQIVND (reference sequence). This CDR3 contains 13 residues. V shed 3 bases, J shed 6 bases, and the junction held 3 bases outside the gene matches. The TCR was taken from a man aged 45 to 65 with active or convalescent COVID-19. Sequenced input: peripheral blood. This chain uses TRBV19 with TRBJ1-2; TRBD1 matches at 8 bases. In DNA form, the CDR3 reads TGTGCCAGTAGTATGGGGACAGGTGATGGCTACACCTTC. It encodes CASSMGTGDGYTF.